The rows below give T cell receptor beta chains drawn from one sample of a study of regulatory T cells in long-lasting Graves disease. TCRdb itself ran the multiplex PCR reads through MiXCR, one entry per CDR3 protein. The repertoire includes about 430,000 distinct CDR3 sequences, 21% of them detected once, and roughly 13% sits in the top ten. Sequenced here: peripheral blood mononuclear cells (PBMCs), sampled when the disease was refractory, from a patient treated with antithyroid drugs. The source is a female donor with Graves disease. CDR3s leave out the opening cysteine and the closing phenylalanine or tryptophan. Fields, in order: V gene, CDR3 length, CDR3 protein.

v_call: TRBV28
cdr3_length: 14
cdr3_aa: ASSLLAGVKNNEQF

v_call: TRBV29-1
cdr3_length: 11
cdr3_aa: SVEWDLQETQY

v_call: TRBV30
cdr3_length: 11
cdr3_aa: AGSWRATYEQY

v_call: TRBV7-2
cdr3_length: 13
cdr3_aa: ASSSHPAANEKLF

v_call: TRBV6-5
cdr3_length: 16
cdr3_aa: ASSSTMGGSSYNSPLH

v_call: TRBV7-9
cdr3_length: 10
cdr3_aa: ASSLSRDVLT

v_call: TRBV10-3
cdr3_length: 12
cdr3_aa: AISRGGGNQPQH

v_call: TRBV12-3/TRBV12-4
cdr3_length: 11
cdr3_aa: ASSLQRGDEQF

v_call: TRBV19
cdr3_length: 14
cdr3_aa: ASSSVFGGEKAEAF

v_call: TRBV15
cdr3_length: 16
cdr3_aa: ATGRDLRDSFFSPEAF

v_call: TRBV30
cdr3_length: 14
cdr3_aa: AWSKRLAASQGEQY

v_call: TRBV5-1
cdr3_length: 14
cdr3_aa: ASSLRGRGLTDEQY

v_call: TRBV7-8
cdr3_length: 12
cdr3_aa: ASSQSRDDQPQH

v_call: TRBV18
cdr3_length: 13
cdr3_aa: ASSPSILGSTEAF

v_call: TRBV11-2
cdr3_length: 14
cdr3_aa: ASSFGTSANQETQY

v_call: TRBV2
cdr3_length: 14
cdr3_aa: ASSLLRTAADAGYT

v_call: TRBV5-1
cdr3_length: 18
cdr3_aa: ASRASVASGHLLAKNIQY

v_call: TRBV20-1
cdr3_length: 12
cdr3_aa: SAHRQVSNQPQH

v_call: TRBV10-1
cdr3_length: 12
cdr3_aa: ASSEGLGVDEQF

v_call: TRBV11-2
cdr3_length: 14
cdr3_aa: ASSLSAGANYNEQF